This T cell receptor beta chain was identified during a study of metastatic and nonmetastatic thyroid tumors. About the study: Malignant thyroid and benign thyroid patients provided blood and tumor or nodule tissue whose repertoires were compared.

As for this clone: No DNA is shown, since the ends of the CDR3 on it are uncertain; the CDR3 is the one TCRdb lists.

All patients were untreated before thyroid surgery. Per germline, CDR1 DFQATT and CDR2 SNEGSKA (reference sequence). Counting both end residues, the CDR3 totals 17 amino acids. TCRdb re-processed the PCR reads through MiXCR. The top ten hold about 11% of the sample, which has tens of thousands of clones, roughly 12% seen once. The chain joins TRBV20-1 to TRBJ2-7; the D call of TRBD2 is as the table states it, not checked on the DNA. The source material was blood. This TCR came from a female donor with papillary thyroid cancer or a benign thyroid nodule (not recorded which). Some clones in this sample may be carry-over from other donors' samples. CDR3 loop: CSAVGPSYGCRIYEQYF.